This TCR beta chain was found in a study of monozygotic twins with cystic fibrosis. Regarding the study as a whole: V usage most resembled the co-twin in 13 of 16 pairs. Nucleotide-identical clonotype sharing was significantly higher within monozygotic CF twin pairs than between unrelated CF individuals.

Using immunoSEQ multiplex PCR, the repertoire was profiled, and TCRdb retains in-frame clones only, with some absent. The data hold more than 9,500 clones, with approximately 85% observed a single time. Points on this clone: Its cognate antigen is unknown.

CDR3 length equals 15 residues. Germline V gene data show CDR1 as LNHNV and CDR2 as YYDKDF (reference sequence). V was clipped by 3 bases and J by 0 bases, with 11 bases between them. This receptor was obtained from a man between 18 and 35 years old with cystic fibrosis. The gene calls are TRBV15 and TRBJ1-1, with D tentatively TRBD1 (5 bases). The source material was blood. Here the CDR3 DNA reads TGTGCCACCAGCAGTGGAGGGGCGATGAACACTGAAGCTTTCTTT. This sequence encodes CATSSGGAMNTEAFF. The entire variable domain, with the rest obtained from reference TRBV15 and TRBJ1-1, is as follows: DAMVIQNPRYQVTQFGKPVTLSCSQTLNHNVMYWYQQKSSQAPKLLFHYYDKDFNNEADTPDNFQSRRPNTSFCFLDIRSPGLGDTAMYLCATSSGGAMNTEAFFGQGTRLTVV.